This T cell receptor beta chain was obtained from a study of shared clonotypes between healthy human individuals. Study outcomes and limitations: Enrolling few donors narrowed the genetic and exposure-history diversity that was represented.

In the case of this clone: Its antigen is still unknown.

Measured with immunoSEQ multiplex PCR; TCRdb has only the in-frame clones, and not every one. The profile shows 2 million to 2.5 million clones, more than 85% of them singletons. The CDR3 totals 15 residues. After removal of 6 bases from V and 1 base from J, the junction contained 9 bases not matched to a gene. Germline CDR1 MDHEN, CDR2 SYDVKM. Sequenced: naive CD4+ T cells from PBMCs. Subset specified: CD45RA+ positively selected. The sequence came from a man aged 18 to 29 in good health. Some clones in this sample may be carry-over from other donors' samples. This chain joins TRBV28 and TRBJ2-7, with TRBD2 matching over 7 bases. CDR3 bases: TGTGCCAGCAGCCCTACTCTGGGGGGGTCCTACGAGCAGTACTTC. Residues: CASSPTLGGSYEQYF.